What follows are 17 T cell receptor delta chains derived from one specimen sequenced in a study of human gamma delta and Vdelta1 T cells. The antigens for these receptors are not known. TCRdb re-called the PCR reads with CATT. The table has some 13,000 delta-chain clones, under 55% seen once. The sample was Vdelta1 gamma-delta T cells from blood grown in culture (DOT cells). The origin of the receptors is a human donor in good health.

This clone was recorded a few times. V usage is TRDV1 and J usage is TRDJ1, with 7 bases lining up with TRDD3. The CDR3 totals 21 residues. CDR1 TSWWSYY and CDR2 QGS come from the germline V gene. The V gene end was trimmed by 8 bases and the J gene end by 5 bases; junction bases not matched to a gene: 32. CDR3 residues: CALFLLRGEWFVTGDPDKLIF. CDR3 nucleotide sequence: TGTGCTCTTTTTCTTCTACGTGGGGAGTGGTTCGTTACTGGGGATCCTGATAAACTCATCTTT.

V usage is TRDV1 and J usage is TRDJ3; TRDD3 aligns across 12 bases. V shed 5 bases, J shed 2 bases, and the junction held 34 bases outside the gene matches. CDR1 is TSWWSYY, CDR2 QGS, per germline. The CDR3 spans 28 residues. The CDR3 region has the DNA TGTGCTCTTGGGCCCCCCCCCCCTACACGTACTGTACTGGGGGATACTCGTGATAAAGCCTGGGACACCCGACAGATGTTTTTC. As protein: CALGPPPPTRTVLGDTRDKAWDTRQMFF.

This clone was observed a few times. V and J are TRDV1 and TRDJ1; weak D call: TRDD3 (6 bases). CDR1 and CDR2 (germline): TSWWSYY, QGS. This CDR3 comprises 21 residues. V shed 0 bases and J shed 0 bases, with 26 bases lying between them. CDR3 nucleotide sequence: TGTGCTCTTGGGGAACTTTCCCTGAATGATACGCTATACCTCTACACCGATAAACTCATCTTT. It specifies CALGELSLNDTLYLYTDKLIF.

Only a few counts were recorded for this clone. The chain couples TRDV1 to TRDJ1; the match to TRDD2 covers 9 bases. Trimming cost V 0 bases and J 3 bases; bases outside gene matches: 20. The germline CDR1 and CDR2 sequences are TSWWSYY and QGS. There are 21 residues in the CDR3. For the CDR3, the DNA is TGTGCTCTTGGGGAACTTGGCCTTCCTACATTCTGGGGCCATCGGGCCGATAAACTCATCTTT. It specifies CALGELGLPTFWGHRADKLIF.

V is TRDV3 and J is TRDJ1; no firm D call. The CDR3 is made up of 11 amino acids. V lost 5 bases and J 5 bases, leaving 12 bases between the germline ends. Germline-derived CDR1 and CDR2 are TVYSNPD and GDNSRS (reference sequence). The CDR3 is CAPLYRDKLIF. CDR3 DNA sequence: TGTGCCCCCCTGTACCGGGATAAACTCATCTTT.

This rearrangement joins TRDV1 to TRDJ1, with 10 bases identical to TRDD3. The V gene's germline CDR1 is TSWWSYY and CDR2 QGS. CDR3 length: 18 amino acids. The V segment lost 3 bases and the J segment 1 base; nucleotides outside the gene matches: 11. Here the CDR3 reads CALGEIRGIRGSTDKLIF. As DNA, the CDR3 is TGTGCTCTTGGGGAGATCCGGGGGATACGTGGGTCCACCGATAAACTCATCTTT.

The chain joins TRDV1 to TRDJ1; D is ambiguous. The germline V gene encodes CDR1 TSWWSYY and CDR2 QGS. Trimming shortened V by 0 bases and J by 1 base, and 15 bases separated the two germline ends. CDR3 length: 17 residues. As DNA, the CDR3 is TGTGCTCTTGGGGAACTAAGACTCGAGCCCCCCACCGATAAACTCATCTTT. Encoded protein: CALGELRLEPPTDKLIF.

The chain employs TRDV1 and TRDJ1, with 10 nucleotides matching TRDD3. Germline values: CDR1 TSWWSYY, CDR2 QGS. The V gene end was trimmed by 0 bases and the J gene end by 2 bases; junction bases not matched to a gene: 15. CDR3 length: 20 residues. CDR3 protein: CALGELRNEVGDTGTDKLIF. The CDR3 DNA reads TGTGCTCTTGGGGAACTACGGAACGAGGTGGGGGATACCGGGACCGATAAACTCATCTTT.

To note about this clone: This may arise from a read error, as a much more abundant clone is one base away. The chain carries TRDV1 and TRDJ1; 9 nucleotides line up with TRDD3. The CDR3 is 22 amino acids. From germline, CDR1 is TSWWSYY and CDR2 QGS. Losses at the gene ends were 1 base for V and 0 bases for J; bases not matched to a gene: 21. CDR3 residues: CALGERYSGNFWGISNTDKLIF. The CDR3 region has the DNA TGTGCTCTTGGGGAACGGTACTCGGGGAATTTCTGGGGGATTTCGAACACCGATAAACTCATCTTT.

This chain joins TRDV1 and TRDJ1, with D possibly TRDD3 on 6 matching bases. CDR1 TSWWSYY and CDR2 QGS come from the germline V gene. The CDR3 spans 15 residues. Trimming took 3 bases from V and 7 from J, leaving 18 bases between them. CDR3 amino acids: CALGDPFGGGTKLIF. DNA of the CDR3: TGTGCTCTTGGGGATCCTTTCGGTGGGGGGACTAAACTCATCTTT.

Judged by abundance, this clone is medium-sized. The chain carries TRDV1 and TRDJ1, with D uncertain. Trimming cost V 1 base and J 2 bases, with 8 bases left between them. CDR1 and CDR2 (germline): TSWWSYY, QGS. This CDR3 is built from 14 residues. This chain's CDR3 is CALGEPLDTDKLIF. DNA of the CDR3: TGTGCTCTTGGGGAACCCCTTGATACCGATAAACTCATCTTT.

The chain couples TRDV1 to TRDJ1; the D gene is possibly TRDD2 (6 bases). Germline V gene lookup returns CDR1 TSWWSYY and CDR2 QGS. This CDR3 contains 17 residues. V lost 2 bases to trimming and J lost 7 bases, with 23 bases between them. The CDR3 region is CALGESPTVRSPLKLIF. The DNA for the CDR3 is TGTGCTCTTGGGGAAAGTCCTACCGTGCGGAGCCCCCTTAAACTCATCTTT.

The V call is TRDV1, the J call TRDJ1; 7 bases agree with TRDD3. The CDR3 sequence is 19 residues long. With V trimmed by 4 bases and J by 0 bases, 17 bases remained unmatched. Per germline, CDR1 TSWWSYY and CDR2 QGS. The CDR3 DNA follows: TGTGCTCTTGGGGGGACTTCTCGAAATGGGGGACCTTACACCGATAAACTCATCTTT. It yields the protein CALGGTSRNGGPYTDKLIF.

The J gene is TRDJ1, the V gene TRDV1; D is possibly TRDD1 (6 bases). V lost 4 bases and J 0 bases, leaving 27 bases between the germline ends. The CDR3 is made up of 20 amino acids. CDR1 and CDR2 from the germline V gene are TSWWSYY and QGS. The CDR3 sequence is CALGGEILRGRARYTDKLIF. The CDR3 coding sequence is TGTGCTCTTGGGGGAGAAATACTACGTGGACGTGCTAGGTACACCGATAAACTCATCTTT.

This chain connects TRDV1 to TRDJ1, with 9 bases identical to TRDD3. The CDR3 consists of 19 residues. V was clipped by 1 base and J by 1 base; unmatched bases: 13. In germline, CDR1 is TSWWSYY, CDR2 QGS. CDR3 region: CALGERPLYGDTLTDKLIF. DNA for the CDR3: TGTGCTCTTGGGGAACGACCTCTCTACGGGGATACGCTCACCGATAAACTCATCTTT.

This chain connects TRDV1 to TRDJ1, with TRDD3 matching over 12 bases. Per the germline V gene, CDR1 is TSWWSYY and CDR2 is QGS. Trimming removed 6 bases from V and 1 base from J; junction bases left unmatched: 9. The CDR3 has 17 residues. The CDR3 sequence is CALGVVLGDTGTDKLIF. For the CDR3, the DNA is TGTGCTCTTGGAGTCGTACTGGGGGATACCGGCACCGATAAACTCATCTTT.

The chain couples TRDV1 to TRDJ1, with TRDD2 matching 9 bases. CDR3 length: 19 amino acids. In germline, CDR1 is TSWWSYY, CDR2 QGS. V lost 3 bases and J lost 1; bases outside the gene matches: 15. DNA for the CDR3: TGTGCTCTTGGGGAGATCCCCCCTTCCTACCCGAGTCGCACCGATAAACTCATCTTT. Protein product: CALGEIPPSYPSRTDKLIF.